The TCR beta chain under discussion was sequenced for a study of cytomegalovirus exposure and HLA in healthy donors. Germline lookup yields CDR1 LGHNA and CDR2 YSLEER. Trimming removed 3 bases from V and 1 base from J, with 9 bases in between. The CDR3 length is 14 residues. Researchers ran the PCR with 60 Vbeta and 13 Jbeta primers. Produced via immunoSEQ multiplex PCR; TCRdb's table is partial and in-frame only. The sample includes some 120,000 clones, 60% to 85% of them seen just once. Sample: PBMCs. The chain carries TRBV4-3 and TRBJ1-1; no reliable D call. The clonotype was recovered from a man younger than 40 in good health and CMV-seronegative. The CDR3 here is CASSQGAGNTEAFF. The CDR3 nucleotides read TGCGCCAGCAGCCAGGGAGCTGGGAACACTGAAGCTTTCTTT.